The next 11 T cell receptor beta chains were all read from a single sample in a study of shared clonotypes between healthy human individuals. Generated by immunoSEQ multiplex PCR, the TCRdb table keeps only in-frame clones and is missing some. Among some 1 million clones listed, approximately 72% were seen once. The sequencing sample was made of memory CD4+ T cells sorted from blood. Subset specified: CD45RA-negative fraction. The source of these receptors is a man aged 18 to 29 in good health.

The chain is built from TRBV2 and TRBJ1-4, with a tentative D call TRBD1 (5 bases). V lost 3 bases and J lost 3, with 8 bases in between. This CDR3 has 14 residues. CDR1 and CDR2 from the germline V gene are SNHLY and FYNNEI. This CDR3 is CASSEAGSNEKLFF. The CDR3 DNA reads as TGTGCCAGCAGTGAGGCAGGGTCTAATGAAAAACTGTTTTTT.

The V call is TRBV7-2, the J call TRBJ2-5; D unresolved. This CDR3 has 14 amino acids. V lost 3 bases and J lost 4, with 12 bases in between. Per the germline V gene, CDR1 is SGHTA and CDR2 is FQGNSA. This chain's CDR3 is CASSFLKGGETQYF. The CDR3, as DNA: TGTGCCAGCAGCTTTTTGAAGGGTGGAGAGACCCAGTACTTC.

This chain uses TRBV27 with TRBJ2-1; weak D call: TRBD1 (5 bases). This CDR3 is 16 amino acids long. Trimming took off 3 bases at V and 3 bases at J, with 15 bases between the two ends. CDR1 and CDR2 (germline): MNHEY, SMNVEV (reference sequence). CDR3 residues: CASSFLGRANYNEQFF. CDR3 sequence (DNA): TGTGCCAGCAGTTTCCTTGGCAGGGCTAACTACAATGAGCAGTTCTTC.

The gene calls are TRBV28 and TRBJ2-3; 10 nucleotides align to TRBD2. This CDR3 region has 17 residues. CDR1 and CDR2 from the germline V gene are MDHEN and SYDVKM. The junction had 4 bases not matched to a gene; V was cut back by 1 base and J by 0 bases. CDR3 coding DNA: TGTGCCAGCAGTTTATTGAGCGGGGGGGCTAGCACAGATACGCAGTATTTT. Translated, it gives CASSLLSGGASTDTQYF.

The chain couples TRBV5-1 to TRBJ1-1; possible D gene TRBD1, 5 bases. Germline V gives CDR1 SGHRS, CDR2 YFSETQ. V lost 3 bases and J 7 bases, leaving 13 bases between the germline ends. The CDR3 sequence is 13 residues long. The CDR3 DNA is TGCGCCAGCAGCTCCCAGGGTACGGGTGAAGCTTTCTTT. The encoded protein is CASSSQGTGEAFF.

In this sample, this clone turned up once. The V call is TRBV15, the J call TRBJ2-3, with TRBD2 identical over 11 bases. Trimming removed 2 bases from V and 5 bases from J; junction bases left unmatched: 9. Germline V lookup: CDR1 LNHNV, CDR2 YYDKDF (reference sequence). CDR3 length equals 17 residues. For the CDR3, the DNA is TGTGCCACCAGCAGATACTACTTAGCGGGGGGGCAAGATACGCAGTATTTT. Protein: CATSRYYLAGGQDTQYF.

Only a few counts were recorded for this clone. The V gene is TRBV6-1, the J gene TRBJ1-1; a possible D gene is TRBD1 (5 bases). CDR1 is MNHNS, CDR2 SASEGT, per germline. V lost 10 bases and J lost 7, with 19 bases in between. The CDR3 covers 13 residues. The CDR3: CATRQKMGGEAFF. CDR3 in DNA: TGTGCCACCAGACAGAAGATGGGAGGTGAAGCTTTCTTT.

This chain links TRBV6-5 with TRBJ2-7; 10 bases match TRBD2. Germline trimming cut 6 bases from V and 2 bases from J; bases unmatched to any gene: 7. The V gene's germline CDR1 is MNHEY and CDR2 SVGAGI. The CDR3 totals 15 residues. The CDR3 DNA follows: TGTGCCAGCAGCTACCCGGGACTAGCGACCTACGAGCAGTACTTC. This gives the protein CASSYPGLATYEQYF.

J is TRBJ2-3 and V is TRBV7-9; 8 bases align to TRBD2. The CDR3 spans 13 residues. Germline lookup yields CDR1 SEHNR and CDR2 FQNEAQ (reference sequence). Germline trimming cut 11 bases from V and 0 bases from J; bases unmatched to any gene: 4. The CDR3 sequence is CALRGGSTDTQYF. The CDR3 region has the DNA TGTGCCCTCCGGGGGGGTAGCACAGATACGCAGTATTTT. Looking up the rest from reference TRBV7-9 and TRBJ2-3 gives the full variable domain: DTGVSQNPRHKITKRGQNVTFRCDPISEHNRLYWYRQTLGQGPEFLTYFQNEAQLEKSRLLSDRFSAERPKGSFSTLEIQRTEQGDSAMYLCALRGGSTDTQYFGPGTRLTVL.

The chain employs TRBV6-5 and TRBJ2-7, with D perhaps TRBD1 (6 bases). The CDR3 runs to 15 residues. From germline, CDR1 is MNHEY and CDR2 SVGAGI. Trimming shortened V by 2 bases and J by 0 bases, and 11 bases separated the two germline ends. CDR3 loop: CASSYRLDSSYEQYF. CDR3 in DNA: TGTGCCAGCAGTTACCGGTTGGACAGCTCCTACGAGCAGTACTTC.

Turning to this clone: In the same sample, other DNA sequences code for this CDR3. The rearrangement joins TRBV5-6 to TRBJ2-7; 9 nucleotides agree with TRBD1. CDR1 is SGHDT and CDR2 is YYEEEE in the germline V gene. The CDR3 extends over 15 amino acids. Trimming cost V 0 bases and J 5 bases; bases outside gene matches: 6. This chain's CDR3 is CASSLVGTGSDEQYF. CDR3 coding DNA: TGTGCCAGCAGCTTGGTTGGGACAGGGTCCGACGAGCAGTACTTC.